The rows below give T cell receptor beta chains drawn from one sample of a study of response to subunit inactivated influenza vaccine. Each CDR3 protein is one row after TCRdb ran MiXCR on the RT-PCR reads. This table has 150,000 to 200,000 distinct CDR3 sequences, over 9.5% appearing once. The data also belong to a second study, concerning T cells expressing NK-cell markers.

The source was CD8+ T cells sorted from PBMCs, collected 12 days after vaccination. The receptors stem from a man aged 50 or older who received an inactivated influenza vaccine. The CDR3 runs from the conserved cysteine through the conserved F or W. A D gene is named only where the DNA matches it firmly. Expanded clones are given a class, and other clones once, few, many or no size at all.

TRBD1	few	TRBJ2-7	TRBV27	CASSLFWTGGHEQYF	TGTGCCAGCAGTTTATTCTGGACAGGGGGGCACGAGCAGTACTTC
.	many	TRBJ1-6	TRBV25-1	CASSESMWEGNSPLHF	TGTGCCAGCAGTGAATCAATGTGGGAGGGTAATTCACCCCTCCACTTT
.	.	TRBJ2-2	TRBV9	CASSMVSAGELFF	TGTGCCAGCAGCATGGTTAGCGCCGGGGAGCTGTTTTTT
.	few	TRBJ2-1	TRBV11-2	CASSLQASSYNEQFF	TGTGCCAGCAGCTTACAGGCAAGCTCCTACAATGAGCAGTTCTTC
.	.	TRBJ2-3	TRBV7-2	CASSPSIWGNTQYF	TGTGCCAGCAGCCCCAGTATTTGGGGAAATACGCAGTATTTT
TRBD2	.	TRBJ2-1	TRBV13	CASSPGGERDYNEQFF	TGTGCCAGCAGCCCCGGGGGTGAGCGGGACTACAATGAGCAGTTCTTC
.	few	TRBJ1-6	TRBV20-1	CSATDMLVNSPLHF	TGCAGTGCTACCGACATGTTGGTTAATTCACCCCTCCACTTT
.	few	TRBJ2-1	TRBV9	CASSDSLLRPPVNEQFF	TGTGCCAGCAGCGACTCCCTACTCAGGCCCCCGGTAAATGAGCAGTTCTTC
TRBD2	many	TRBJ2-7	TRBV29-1	CSVEDGTSGTYEQYF	TGCAGCGTTGAAGATGGGACTAGCGGGACCTACGAGCAGTACTTC
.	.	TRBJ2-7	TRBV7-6	CASSLVPRGDEQYF	TGTGCCAGCAGCTTAGTCCCCAGGGGGGACGAGCAGTACTTC
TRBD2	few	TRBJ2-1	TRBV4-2	CASSQDRGLAGDNEQFF	TGTGCCAGCAGCCAAGATAGGGGACTAGCGGGAGACAATGAGCAGTTCTTC
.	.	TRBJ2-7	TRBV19	CASSMQGYYEQYF	TGTGCCAGTAGTATGCAGGGATACTACGAGCAGTACTTC
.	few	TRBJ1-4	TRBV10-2	CASRDGQGVEKLFF	TGCGCCAGCAGGGACGGACAAGGAGTTGAAAAACTGTTTTTT
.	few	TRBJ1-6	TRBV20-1	CSARQSSYNSPLHF	TGCAGTGCCCGTCAAAGCTCCTATAATTCACCCCTCCACTTT
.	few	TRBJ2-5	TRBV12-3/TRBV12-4	CASSSLIQETQYF	TGTGCCAGCAGTTCCCTGATACAAGAGACCCAGTACTTC
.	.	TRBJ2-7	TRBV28	CASSFPTDSVGHEQYF	TGTGCCAGCAGTTTTCCGACAGACTCCGTCGGCCACGAGCAGTACTTC
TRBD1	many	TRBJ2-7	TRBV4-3	CASSQRTGGYEQYF	TGCGCCAGCAGCCAGAGGACAGGGGGCTACGAGCAGTACTTC
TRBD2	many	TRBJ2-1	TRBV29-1	CSVNPGLAGGPGYNEQFF	TGCAGCGTTAACCCGGGACTAGCGGGAGGGCCAGGTTACAATGAGCAGTTCTTC
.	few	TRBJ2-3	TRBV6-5	CASSLAYTDTQYF	TGTGCCAGCAGTTTGGCGTACACAGATACGCAGTATTTT
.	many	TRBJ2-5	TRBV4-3	CASSQDLGSQETQYF	TGCGCCAGCAGCCAAGATCTTGGGAGCCAAGAGACCCAGTACTTC
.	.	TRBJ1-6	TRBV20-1	CTPGHYNSPLHF	TGCACCCCGGGGCACTATAATTCACCCCTCCACTTT
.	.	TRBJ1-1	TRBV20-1	CSASRVDRPNTEAFF	TGCAGTGCTAGTAGGGTTGACAGGCCAAACACTGAAGCTTTCTTT
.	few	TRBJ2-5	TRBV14	CASSQMSPVAAQETQYF	TGTGCCAGCAGCCAAATGTCGCCTGTAGCGGCCCAAGAGACCCAGTACTTC